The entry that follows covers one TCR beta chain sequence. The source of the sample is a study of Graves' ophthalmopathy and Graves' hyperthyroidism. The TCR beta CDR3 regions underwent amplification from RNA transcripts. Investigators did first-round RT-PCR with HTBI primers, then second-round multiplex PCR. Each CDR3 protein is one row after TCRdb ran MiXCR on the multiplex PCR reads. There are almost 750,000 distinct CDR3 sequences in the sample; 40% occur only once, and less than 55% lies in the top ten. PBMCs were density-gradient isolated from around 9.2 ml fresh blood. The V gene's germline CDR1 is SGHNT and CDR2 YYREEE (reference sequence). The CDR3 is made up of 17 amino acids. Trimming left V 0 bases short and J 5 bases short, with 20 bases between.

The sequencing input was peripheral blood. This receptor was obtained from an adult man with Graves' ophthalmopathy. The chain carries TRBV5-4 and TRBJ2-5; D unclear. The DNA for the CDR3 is TGTGCCAGCAGCTTGGCCCGGACGACATATGGTGGGGAGACCCAGTACTTC. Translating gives CASSLARTTYGGETQYF. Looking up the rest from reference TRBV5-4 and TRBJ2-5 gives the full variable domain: ETGVTQSPTHLIKTRGQQVTLRCSSQSGHNTVSWYQQALGQGPQFIFQYYREEENGRGNFPPRFSGLQFPNYSSELNVNALELDDSALYLCASSLARTTYGGETQYFGPGTRLLVL.